This T cell receptor beta chain comes out of a study of Ad26.COV2.S vaccination and SARS-CoV-2 variants. Regarding the study as a whole: For non-spike TCRs, breadth in vaccine recipients resembled that in placebo recipients. Possibly, TCR breadth and depth analyses underestimated total T cell responses. Vaccinees showed greater spike-specific TCR breadth than placebo recipients. Breadth, reportedly substantial, characterized the spike-specific CD8+ and CD4+ T cell responses after vaccination.

Trimming took off 0 bases at V and 0 bases at J, with 10 bases between the two ends. Germline-derived CDR1 and CDR2 are SGHRS and YFSETQ. This CDR3 region has 16 residues. To note about this clone: The antigen is not known.

Data came from immunoSEQ multiplex PCR; TCRdb stores just in-frame clones and leaves some out. The sample has more than 150,000 clones, roughly 89% seen once. The input for sequencing was peripheral blood, taken after recovery from COVID-19. The clonotype comes from a human donor who had recovered from COVID-19. The chain has TRBV5-1 and TRBJ2-1; D is undetermined. Written as DNA, the CDR3 is TGCGCCAGCAGCTTGGCCTTGGTAAGCTCCTACAATGAGCAGTTCTTC. It yields the protein CASSLALVSSYNEQFF.